These 7 T cell receptor beta chains were sequenced from one sample in a study of cytomegalovirus exposure and HLA in healthy donors. PCR primers comprised 60 Vbeta and 13 Jbeta primers. Using immunoSEQ multiplex PCR, the repertoire was profiled, and TCRdb retains in-frame clones only, with some absent. The table shows under 150,000 clones, with 82% occurring only once. Sequencing used PBMCs. These receptors originate from a woman aged 18-29 years in good health and CMV-seronegative.

The chain recombines TRBV11-2 with TRBJ1-1, with 9 nucleotides matching TRBD1. V dropped 3 bases and J dropped 4; count of bases not matched to a gene: 6. The germline V gene encodes CDR1 SGHAT and CDR2 FQNNGV. The CDR3 is 15 amino acids. In DNA form, the CDR3 reads TGTGCCAGCAGCTTCGACAGGGGGAAGAGCACTGAAGCTTTCTTT. It yields the protein CASSFDRGKSTEAFF.

The rearrangement links TRBV19 to TRBJ1-1; 7 positions agree with TRBD1. The V and J ends lost 7 bases and 5 bases, in that order; junction bases with no gene match: 10. CDR1 LNHDA and CDR2 SQIVND come from the germline V gene (reference sequence). This CDR3 region has 14 residues. The CDR3 loop reads CASTLTGRITEAFF. The CDR3 region has the DNA TGTGCCAGTACCCTGACAGGGAGAATAACTGAAGCTTTCTTT.

This clone appeared a single time. The V gene is TRBV28, the J gene TRBJ2-1; D perhaps matches TRBD1 (7 bases). CDR3 size: 15 residues. Per the germline V gene, CDR1 is MDHEN and CDR2 is SYDVKM. V lost 2 bases to trimming and J lost 8 bases, with 16 bases between them. This CDR3 is CASSLGGGASDEQFF. CDR3 DNA: TGTGCCAGCAGTTTAGGAGGGGGCGCATCCGATGAGCAGTTCTTC.

J is TRBJ2-7 and V is TRBV7-2; D perhaps matches TRBD1 (6 bases). V lost 1 base and J 9 bases, leaving 16 bases between the germline ends. Germline CDR1 and CDR2: SGHTA and FQGNSA. The CDR3 is 14 amino acids. CDR3 in amino acids: CASSLEGGGYGQYF. CDR3 sequence (DNA): TGTGCCAGCAGCTTAGAAGGGGGTGGGTATGGGCAGTACTTC.

J is TRBJ2-1 and V is TRBV7-9; D uncertain. The CDR3 sequence is 14 residues long. CDR1 and CDR2 (germline): SEHNR, FQNEAQ (reference sequence). The V gene lost 8 bases and the J gene lost 0 bases, with 11 bases spanning the gap. CDR3 residues: CASHTAVSYNEQFF. DNA of the CDR3: TGTGCCAGCCACACGGCGGTCTCCTACAATGAGCAGTTCTTC.

The chain carries TRBV4-2 and TRBJ1-2; weak D call: TRBD1 (5 bases). V lost 0 bases to trimming and J lost 4 bases, with 9 bases between them. CDR1 and CDR2 (germline): LGHNA, YNFKEQ. CDR3 size: 14 residues. The CDR3 sequence: CASSQDNGGYGYTF. CDR3 nucleotides: TGTGCCAGCAGCCAAGACAACGGGGGCTATGGCTACACCTTC.

This chain uses TRBV7-2 with TRBJ1-1; a weak D match, TRBD1 (5 bases). Germline CDR1 reads SGHTA; CDR2 reads FQGNSA. With 2 bases removed from V and 0 bases from J, the gap between germline ends came to 16 bases. The CDR3 runs 17 residues. The CDR3 protein is CASSLRGAISMNTEAFF. CDR3 nucleotide sequence: TGTGCCAGCAGCTTAAGGGGCGCCATAAGTATGAACACTGAAGCTTTCTTT.